This entry features one T cell receptor (beta chain) sequence. The antigen remains undetermined. This record belongs to a study of cytomegalovirus exposure and HLA in healthy donors. Study-wide results and limits: CMV serostatus was the sole immune exposure information available. Later analysis demonstrated an association between a missense DCLRE1C variant and TCR beta V- and J-gene trimming.

The study ran its PCR with 60 Vbeta and 13 Jbeta primers. The assay was immunoSEQ multiplex PCR, and TCRdb's table has in-frame clones only and misses some. Of some 130,000 clones listed, approximately 80% are singletons. Specimen: PBMCs. The clonotype comes from a girl aged 2 to 9 in good health and CMV-seronegative.

This CDR3 reads CAWIAGSSYEQYF. The CDR3 region has the DNA TGTGCCTGGATTGCGGGGAGCTCCTACGAGCAGTACTTC. The chain combines TRBV30 with TRBJ2-7; TRBD2 is a possible D gene (6 bases). Germline V gene data show CDR1 as GTSNPN and CDR2 as SVGIG (reference sequence). The length of the CDR3 is 13 residues. V lost 4 bases to trimming and J lost 0 bases, with 10 bases between them. The full variable domain, completed using reference TRBV30 and TRBJ2-7, is SQTIHQWPATLVQPVGSPLSLECTVEGTSNPNLYWYRQAAGRGLQLLFYSVGIGQISSEVPQNLSASRPQDRQFILSSKKLLLSDSGFYLCAWIAGSSYEQYFGPGTRLTVT.